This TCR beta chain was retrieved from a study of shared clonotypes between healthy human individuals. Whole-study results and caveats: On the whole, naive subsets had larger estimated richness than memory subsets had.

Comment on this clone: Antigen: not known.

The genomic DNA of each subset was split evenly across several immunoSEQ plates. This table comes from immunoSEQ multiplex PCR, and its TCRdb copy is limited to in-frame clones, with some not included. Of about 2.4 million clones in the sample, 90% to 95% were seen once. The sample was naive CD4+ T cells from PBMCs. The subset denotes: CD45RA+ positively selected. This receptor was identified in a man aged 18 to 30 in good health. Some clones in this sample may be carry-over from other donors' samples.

The CDR3 protein is CASSAGGRTYEQYF. The CDR3 nucleotides are TGTGCCAGCAGCGCAGGGGGGAGGACCTACGAGCAGTACTTC. The V gene is TRBV9, the J gene TRBJ2-7, with TRBD1 as a possible D gene (7 bases). Trimming removed 3 bases at V and 2 bases at J, with 12 bases between. This CDR3 comprises 14 residues. Germline V gives CDR1 SGDLS, CDR2 YYNGEE.